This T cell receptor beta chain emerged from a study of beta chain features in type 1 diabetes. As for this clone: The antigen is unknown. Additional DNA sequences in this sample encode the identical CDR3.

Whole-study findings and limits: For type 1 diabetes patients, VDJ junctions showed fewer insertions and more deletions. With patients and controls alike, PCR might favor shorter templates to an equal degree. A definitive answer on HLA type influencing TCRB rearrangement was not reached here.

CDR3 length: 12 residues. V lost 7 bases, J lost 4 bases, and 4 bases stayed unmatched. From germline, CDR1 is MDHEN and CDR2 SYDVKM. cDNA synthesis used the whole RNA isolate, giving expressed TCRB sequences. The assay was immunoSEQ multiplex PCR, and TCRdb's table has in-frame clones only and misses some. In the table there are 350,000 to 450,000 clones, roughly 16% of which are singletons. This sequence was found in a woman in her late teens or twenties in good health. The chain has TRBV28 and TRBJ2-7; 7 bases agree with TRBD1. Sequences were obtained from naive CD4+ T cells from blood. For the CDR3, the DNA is TGTGCCAGCACGACAGGGCTGTACGAGCAGTACTTC. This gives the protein CASTTGLYEQYF.